This T cell receptor beta chain came from a study of cytomegalovirus exposure and HLA in healthy donors. In the PCR, 60 Vbeta and 13 Jbeta primers were used. Profiled with immunoSEQ multiplex PCR; TCRdb holds only in-frame clones, not every one. This table has around 150,000 clones, roughly two thirds appearing once. This clone was recorded only once. Germline trimming cut 0 bases from V and 3 bases from J; bases unmatched to any gene: 6. The germline CDR1 and CDR2 sequences are MGHRA and YSYEKL. The CDR3 runs to 17 residues. The receptor comes from a woman in her 30s in good health and CMV-seronegative. The chain has TRBV4-1 and TRBJ2-1, with 9 nucleotides matching TRBD2. The sample comprised PBMCs. The CDR3 coding sequence is TGCGCCAGCAGCCAAGATCTGTCTAGCGGGATCTACAATGAGCAGTTCTTC. Its translation is CASSQDLSSGIYNEQFF.